These 19 T cell receptor beta chains originate from one sample sequenced in a study of blood T cell repertoires in COVID-19. This table comes from immunoSEQ multiplex PCR, and its TCRdb copy is limited to in-frame clones, with some not included. Of about 140,000 clones listed, 90% are singletons. The sequencing sample was made of peripheral blood. All receptors come from a woman at least 80 years old with acute or convalescent COVID-19.

The gene calls are TRBV11-2 and TRBJ1-1; possible D gene TRBD1, 5 bases. The CDR3 totals 14 residues. The V end was cut by 1 base, the J end by 1 base, with 7 bases between. CDR1 and CDR2 from the germline V gene are SGHAT and FQNNGV. This CDR3 is CASSLGTPNTEAFF. The CDR3 DNA follows: TGTGCCAGCAGCTTAGGGACACCGAACACTGAAGCTTTCTTT.

The chain links TRBV7-2 to TRBJ2-1; D possibly corresponds to TRBD2 (6 bases). The CDR3 has 14 amino acids. V was cut by 4 bases and J by 5 bases, with 12 bases left in between. From germline, CDR1 is SGHTA and CDR2 FQGNSA. The CDR3 coding sequence is TGTGCCAGCAGCTCAACGGGACTCCACAATGAGCAGTTCTTC. Encoded protein: CASSSTGLHNEQFF. Looking up the rest from reference TRBV7-2 and TRBJ2-1 gives the full variable domain: GAGVSQSPSNKVTEKGKDVELRCDPISGHTALYWYRQSLGQGLEFLIYFQGNSAPDKSGLPSDRFSAERTGGSVSTLTIQRTQQEDSAVYLCASSSTGLHNEQFFGPGTRLTVL.

This chain links TRBV7-2 with TRBJ1-4, with D unresolved. CDR1 is SGHTA and CDR2 is FQGNSA in the germline V gene. The CDR3 sequence is 18 residues long. The V gene lost 2 bases and the J gene lost 10 bases, with 26 bases spanning the gap. CDR3 DNA sequence: TGTGCCAGCAGCTTACAGTACACGACTAAAAGTTCTCCTCGAAAACTGTTTTTT. It encodes CASSLQYTTKSSPRKLFF.

The V gene is TRBV7-9, the J gene TRBJ2-6; D uncertain. The germline V gene encodes CDR1 SEHNR and CDR2 FQNEAQ (reference sequence). The CDR3 totals 16 residues. Trimming shortened V by 1 base and J by 0 bases, and 7 bases separated the two germline ends. The CDR3 is CASSLGPSSGANVLTF. As DNA, the CDR3 is TGTGCCAGCAGCTTAGGTCCCAGCTCTGGGGCCAACGTCCTGACTTTC.

About this clone itself: The germline gene is not matched at one end of the junction; a read error may be the cause. The chain combines TRBV29-1 with TRBJ1-2; TRBD1 matches at 7 bases. CDR1 is SQVTM, CDR2 ANQGSEA, per germline. There are 13 residues in the CDR3. This CDR3 reads CSVEDREGYGYTF. DNA of the CDR3: TGCAGCGTGGAAGACAGGGAGGGCTATGGCTACACCTTC.

The chain links TRBV15 to TRBJ1-2; 7 positions agree with TRBD1. The CDR3 has 14 residues. V gave up 5 bases and J gave up 0 bases; unmatched junction bases: 3. Germline assignment: CDR1 LNHNV and CDR2 YYDKDF (reference sequence). For the CDR3, the DNA is TGTGCCACCAGCCGGGACAGTTCTAACTATGGCTACACCTTC. The encoded protein is CATSRDSSNYGYTF. Supplemented by reference TRBV15 and TRBJ1-2, the full variable domain reads DAMVIQNPRYQVTQFGKPVTLSCSQTLNHNVMYWYQQKSSQAPKLLFHYYDKDFNNEADTPDNFQSRRPNTSFCFLDIRSPGLGDTAMYLCATSRDSSNYGYTFGSGTRLTVV.

The chain is built from TRBV11-2 and TRBJ1-5, with D perhaps matching TRBD1 (5 bases). CDR1 is SGHAT and CDR2 is FQNNGV in the germline V gene. V lost 1 base and J 1 base, leaving 11 bases between the germline ends. The CDR3 contains 16 residues. The DNA for the CDR3 is TGTGCCAGCAGCTTAGTTCAGGGTAGAAGCAATCAGCCCCAGCATTTT. It translates to CASSLVQGRSNQPQHF.

The J gene is TRBJ2-5, the V gene TRBV3-1 (or the pseudogene TRBV3-2), with 11 positions matching TRBD2. Looked up from germline, CDR1 is LGHDT and CDR2 is YNNKEL (reference sequence). Trimming cost V 8 bases and J 5 bases; bases outside gene matches: 4. CDR3 length: 13 amino acids. DNA of the CDR3: TGTGCCAGCGGCAGGACTAGCGGGGAGACCCAGTACTTC. The encoded protein is CASGRTSGETQYF.

The chain couples TRBV5-1 to TRBJ2-5; 10 bases align to TRBD2. In germline, CDR1 is SGHRS, CDR2 YFSETQ. The V and J ends lost 0 bases and 4 bases, in that order; junction bases with no gene match: 6. CDR3 length: 16 residues. CDR3: CASSLGSGGAGETQYF. The CDR3 region has the DNA TGCGCCAGCAGCTTGGGAAGCGGGGGGGCCGGAGAGACCCAGTACTTC.

The chain uses TRBV7-9 and TRBJ1-1; D uncertain. This CDR3 is built from 15 residues. Deletions cut 2 bases from V and 4 bases from J, with 14 bases between. CDR1 SEHNR and CDR2 FQNEAQ come from the germline V gene (reference sequence). The CDR3, as DNA: TGTGCCAGCAGCTTATTAGAGTTACTTGCCACTGAAGCTTTCTTT. This encodes CASSLLELLATEAFF.

The chain employs TRBV19 and TRBJ1-5; D unresolved. V shed 2 bases and J shed 0 bases, with 8 bases lying between them. The CDR3 sequence is 15 residues long. Looked up from germline, CDR1 is LNHDA and CDR2 is SQIVND (reference sequence). The CDR3 DNA is TGTGCCAGTAGTATATCGAGTAATAGCAATCAGCCCCAGCATTTT. Its translation: CASSISSNSNQPQHF.

This clone appeared a single time. The chain couples TRBV19 to TRBJ1-1, with D possibly being TRBD1 (6 bases). The CDR3 is 15 residues long. From germline, CDR1 is LNHDA and CDR2 SQIVND (reference sequence). The V gene lost 1 base and the J gene lost 1 base, with 10 bases spanning the gap. The CDR3 spells CASSIGGTTNTEAFF. The CDR3 DNA is TGTGCCAGTAGTATAGGTGGGACAACGAACACTGAAGCTTTCTTT.

This clone was picked up a small number of times. The V and J genes are TRBV19 and TRBJ1-5; 8 bases agree with TRBD1. The CDR3 covers 14 residues. After removal of 2 bases from V and 6 bases from J, the junction contained 3 bases not matched to a gene. Germline loops: CDR1 LNHDA, CDR2 SQIVND (reference sequence). Written as DNA, the CDR3 is TGTGCCAGTAGTATAAGCAGGGGGCGTCAGCCCCAGCATTTT. Translated: CASSISRGRQPQHF.

The genes are TRBV3-1 (or the pseudogene TRBV3-2) and TRBJ2-3; 7 bases are shared with TRBD2. The V segment lost 2 bases and the J segment 2 bases; nucleotides outside the gene matches: 16. Germline CDR1 reads LGHDT; CDR2 reads YNNKEL (reference sequence). The CDR3 has 19 residues. The CDR3 is CASSQYAGVASGNTDTQYF. Written as DNA, the CDR3 is TGTGCCAGCAGCCAATATGCTGGTGTGGCTAGCGGAAACACAGATACGCAGTATTTT.

The V call is TRBV30, the J call TRBJ1-1; D gene uncertain. Trimming removed 1 base at V and 4 bases at J, with 7 bases between. Germline V CDR1 and CDR2: GTSNPN, SVGIG (reference sequence). The CDR3 spans 12 residues. CDR3 region: CAWSARSTEAFF. In nucleotides, the CDR3 is TGTGCCTGGAGTGCTCGTAGCACTGAAGCTTTCTTT.

V gene TRBV11-2 combines with J gene TRBJ2-3, with 11 bases aligning to TRBD2. The junction had 8 bases not matched to a gene; V was cut back by 4 bases and J by 5 bases. Germline lookup yields CDR1 SGHAT and CDR2 FQNNGV. The CDR3 loop spans 16 amino acids. The CDR3 sequence is CASSSLSGGAGDTQYF. The CDR3 region has the DNA TGTGCCAGCAGCTCACTTAGCGGGGGGGCGGGAGATACGCAGTATTTT.

V is TRBV27 and J is TRBJ2-1; 9 bases match TRBD1. There are 14 residues in the CDR3. V shed 3 bases, J shed 6 bases, and the junction held 3 bases outside the gene matches. The germline gives CDR1 MNHEY, CDR2 SMNVEV (reference sequence). The CDR3 protein is CASSLGQGFNEQFF. The CDR3 nucleotides read TGTGCCAGCAGTTTGGGACAGGGTTTCAATGAGCAGTTCTTC.

The rearrangement links TRBV5-4 to TRBJ1-1; D perhaps matches TRBD1 (6 bases). Germline V gene sequence: CDR1 SGHNT, CDR2 YYREEE (reference sequence). V lost 5 bases to trimming and J lost 0 bases, with 20 bases between them. The length of the CDR3 is 17 residues. The CDR3 DNA sequence: TGTGCCAGCAGACTTGGAGGCAGAGGGGGTATGAACACTGAAGCTTTCTTT. This gives the protein CASRLGGRGGMNTEAFF.

The chain combines TRBV4-1 with TRBJ1-2; D is uncertain. Per the germline V gene, CDR1 is MGHRA and CDR2 is YSYEKL. This CDR3 spans 16 amino acids. Trimming cost V 1 base and J 0 bases, with 12 bases left between them. CDR3 sequence: CASSQVRVSANYGYTF. DNA for the CDR3: TGCGCCAGCAGCCAAGTCCGGGTTTCGGCTAACTATGGCTACACCTTC.